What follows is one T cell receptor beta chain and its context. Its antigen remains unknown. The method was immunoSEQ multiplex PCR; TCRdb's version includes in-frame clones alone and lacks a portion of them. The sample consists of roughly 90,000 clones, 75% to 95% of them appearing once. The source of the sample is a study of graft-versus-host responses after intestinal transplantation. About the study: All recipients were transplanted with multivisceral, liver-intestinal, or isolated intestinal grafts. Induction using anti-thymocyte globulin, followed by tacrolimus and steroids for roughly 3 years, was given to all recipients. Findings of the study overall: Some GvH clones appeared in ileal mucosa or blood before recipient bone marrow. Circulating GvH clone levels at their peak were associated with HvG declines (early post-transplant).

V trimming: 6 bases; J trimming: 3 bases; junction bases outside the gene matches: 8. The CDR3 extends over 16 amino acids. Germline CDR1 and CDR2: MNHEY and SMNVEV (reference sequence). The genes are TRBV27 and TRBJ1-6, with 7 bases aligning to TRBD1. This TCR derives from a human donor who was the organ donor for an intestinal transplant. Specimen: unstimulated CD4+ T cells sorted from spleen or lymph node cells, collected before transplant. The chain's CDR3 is CASRLTGPNYNSPLHF. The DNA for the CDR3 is TGTGCCAGCAGGCTGACAGGGCCCAACTATAATTCACCCCTCCACTTT.